The rows below give T cell receptor beta chains drawn from one sample of a study of shared clonotypes between healthy human individuals. Some clones are missing from TCRdb's copy, which holds only in-frame ones; the method was immunoSEQ multiplex PCR. In the table there are about 1.1 million clones, around 78% of which are singletons. The specimen sequenced was memory CD4+ T cells from PBMCs. The receptors shown here come from a man aged 18-30 years in good health. Some clones in this sample may be carry-over from other donors' samples. CDR3s include the opening cysteine and the closing phenylalanine or tryptophan.

j_call v_call cdr3_aa
TRBJ1-2 TRBV6-5 CASSSERQGQNYGYTF
TRBJ2-5 TRBV9 CASSEGLQYQETQYF
TRBJ1-3 TRBV5-1 CACRANYNTGNTIYF
TRBJ2-4 TRBV5-8 CASSPTGAIAKNIQYF
TRBJ2-2 TRBV11-1 CASSPLLVAGGPTGELFF
TRBJ2-7 TRBV5-4 CASSRPRQGTTGEQYF
TRBJ2-3 TRBV18 CASSPRLAGAGTDTQYF
TRBJ1-5 TRBV10-3 CAIMAGTGGHQPQHF
TRBJ2-7 TRBV5-1 CASSAAGTSGRGSHEQYF
TRBJ1-4 TRBV6-1 CASRPWTGGIEKLFF
TRBJ2-1 TRBV14 CASSPTSGLAVGNEQFF
TRBJ1-2 TRBV5-8 CASSRSRGYTF
TRBJ2-1 TRBV6-5 CASSYTGTSGRGEQFF
TRBJ2-7 TRBV29-1 CSVERGPSSYEQYF
TRBJ1-2 TRBV10-1 CASAPGGEDGYTF
TRBJ1-2 TRBV28 CASSLMTGLDGYTF
TRBJ1-4 TRBV11-2 CASSPSTPNEKLFF
TRBJ1-4 TRBV28 CASSLVAAGRLATNEKLFF
TRBJ1-1 TRBV6-6 CASRAGRATEAFF
TRBJ2-7 TRBV7-6 CASSLDSGSFVQPYEQYF
TRBJ1-4 TRBV18 CASSPRGEEKLFF
TRBJ2-4 TRBV7-9 CASSQSSGRNIQYF
TRBJ2-1 TRBV12-5 CASGFDYNEQFF
TRBJ2-7 TRBV18 CASSPLSTGNYEQYF
TRBJ2-1 TRBV29-1 CSVEDSGTGGYNEQFF
TRBJ1-2 TRBV6-5 CASSLGAGYGYTF
TRBJ1-2 TRBV5-8 CASSPRGNYGYTF
TRBJ1-4 TRBV6-4 CASSEQGAPNEKLFF
TRBJ2-2 TRBV5-1 CASSFLTGSTGELFF
TRBJ1-5 TRBV27 CASSLSPDNQPQHF
TRBJ2-2 TRBV4-3 CASSPLIAGDPGELFF
TRBJ1-4 TRBV2 CASRRFLDEKLFF
TRBJ2-5 TRBV5-1 CASSLGRGQGQETQYF
TRBJ1-2 TRBV2 CASSELRDTTRGYTF
TRBJ2-1 TRBV4-1 CASSQDEREGLFF
TRBJ1-2 TRBV11-2 CASSSPNARASYGYTF
TRBJ2-3 TRBV30 CAWSVGQADTQYF
TRBJ2-2 TRBV10-3 CAISGGLAGTGELFF
TRBJ2-7 TRBV11-3 CASSPGLADYEQYF
TRBJ1-1 TRBV11-3 CASSLAPGQGSNTEAFF
TRBJ2-2 TRBV27 CASSQGRELFF
TRBJ2-2 TRBV6-6 CASKFGQNTGELFF
TRBJ2-3 TRBV11-2 CASSPPSGRATDTQYF
TRBJ2-1 TRBV6-5 CASNRLAGGDEQFF
TRBJ2-5 TRBV4-1 CASSQDPGRTLETQYF
TRBJ2-1 TRBV11-3 CASSLDPYNEQFF
TRBJ1-5 TRBV28 CASREDDRRDQPQHF
TRBJ2-7 TRBV14 CASSQGLAGIGEQYF
TRBJ1-1 TRBV7-9 CASSLSGNTEAFF
TRBJ1-2 TRBV28 CASTLPSGQSIGYTF
TRBJ1-5 TRBV28 CASSGFDRGGNQPQHF
TRBJ2-5 TRBV10-3 CATRSQAGLTGPETQYF
TRBJ2-2 TRBV5-1 CASSFLASGGMNTGELFF